This TCR beta chain appears in the sequencing data of a study of blood T cell repertoires in COVID-19 (dated by TCRdb to 2020 to 2021). About the study as a whole: Collaborator samples came from the United States, Italy and Spain and covered acute and convalescent phases of COVID-19. The prospective study material was composed of cDNA or gDNA derived from T cells, B-cell-depleted T cells, or PBMCs. Deeply sampled blood TCRbeta repertoires from subjects exposed to, actively infected with, or recovered from COVID-19 were included in the dataset. The repertoires were released in a freely available public database meant as a resource for research on the immune response to SARS-CoV-2. Samples were obtained from the ongoing ImmuneRACE study (first 160 participants) and from roughly 1,300 subjects provided by 6 global collaborators. Sample metadata almost always included a de-identified subject ID, COVID-19 status, age in years and sex. Where HLA class I and class II types were available, the types were taken from metadata supplied by the sample provider, not from assay-based typing. Overall study outcomes, separate from this receptor: The amount of clinical and demographic metadata varied by source and participant and was provided uncurated.

TCRbeta CDR3 regions were amplified from genomic DNA using the immunoSEQ Assay, a bias-controlled multiplex PCR. In the authors' own workflow: The number of nucleated cells in each sample was estimated by amplification of reference gene primers within the assay. To quantify the absolute abundance of each unique TCRbeta CDR3 rearrangement, sequence reads were collapsed and filtered. For each sample, productive Simpson clonality was calculated as the square root of Simpson's diversity index over productive rearrangements. This is the immuneACCESS table as TCRdb keeps it, with only in-frame sequences that have V and J called. A part of the clones is gone; compared with another copy, unresolved V genes explain less than half, and the rest is unexplained. The D gene and trimming were derived from the DNA, and the V and J assignments and clone size from that table. This sample holds some 320,000 clones; roughly 90% were observed only once. The top ten clones comprise 2% to 3% of the sample.

The V end loses 6 bases and the J end loses 0 bases, and a stretch of 8 bases separates them. Looking up the germline V gene yields CDR1 ENHRY and CDR2 SYGVKD. From cysteine to phenylalanine, the CDR3 is 14 amino acids long. Kept here is only the CDR3 DNA, which spans 42 bases and is read in frame from base 1. In the prospective study, participants were roughly 18 to 95 years old, resided in under 30 geographic areas of the United States, and were enrolled through a virtual design. In the prospective study, participants were assigned to cohorts based on the clinical history participants reported in a screening survey and a study questionnaire. Recovered participants in ImmuneRACE Cohort 3 were defined as having two consecutive negative NP/OP PCR tests, clearance from a healthcare professional, or resolution of symptoms. In the prospective study, mobile phlebotomists collected whole blood, serum and a nasopharyngeal or oropharyngeal swab from each participant. Prospective study participants could optionally give additional blood draws and questionnaires over an approximately 2-month period. Before DNA extraction, prospective study blood samples were shipped either frozen or at room temperature.

Of note for this clone: Its antigen remains unidentified. Base qualities were left out, and no much larger clone turns up one base away.

The clonotype originates from a man aged 55 to 70 who had recovered from COVID-19. The sequenced sample consisted of PBMCs or T cells enriched from blood (not recorded which). The sequence is built from TRBV10-3 and TRBJ2-2, with TRBD1 perhaps the D gene, on 5 matching bases. The nucleotide sequence reads TGTGCCATCAGCCAGGGAACGAACACCGGGGAGCTGTTTTTT. It translates to CAISQGTNTGELFF.